This T cell receptor (beta chain) was captured by sequencing in a study of Graves' ophthalmopathy and Graves' hyperthyroidism. Per germline, CDR1 MDHEN and CDR2 SYDVKM. Trimming took 4 bases from V and 5 from J; bases not matched to a gene: 7. CDR3 length: 14 residues. This clonotype was recorded many times. Its specificity is not known. Diagnosis relied on clinical symptoms, serum thyroxine, TRAb, thyroid ultrasound and orbital computed tomography. PBMCs were isolated from a roughly 9 ml sample of fresh peripheral blood. Whole-study findings and limits: Most thyroid-expanded clonotypes exceeding 0.001 frequency were also found in blood.

Amplified material comprised TCR beta CDR3 regions derived from RNA transcripts. First-round RT-PCR used HTBI primers; second-round multiplex PCR followed. TCRdb re-called the multiplex PCR reads through MiXCR, storing one row per CDR3 protein. The sample contains hundreds of thousands of distinct CDR3 sequences, about 15% of which appear only once. This chain connects TRBV28 to TRBJ2-5; TRBD2 matches at 7 bases. Source material: blood. The source is a woman in her twenties or thirties with Graves' ophthalmopathy. CDR3 DNA: TGTGCCAGCAGTTCCCGGACTAGTTGGGAGACCCAGTACTTC. It is translated as CASSSRTSWETQYF.